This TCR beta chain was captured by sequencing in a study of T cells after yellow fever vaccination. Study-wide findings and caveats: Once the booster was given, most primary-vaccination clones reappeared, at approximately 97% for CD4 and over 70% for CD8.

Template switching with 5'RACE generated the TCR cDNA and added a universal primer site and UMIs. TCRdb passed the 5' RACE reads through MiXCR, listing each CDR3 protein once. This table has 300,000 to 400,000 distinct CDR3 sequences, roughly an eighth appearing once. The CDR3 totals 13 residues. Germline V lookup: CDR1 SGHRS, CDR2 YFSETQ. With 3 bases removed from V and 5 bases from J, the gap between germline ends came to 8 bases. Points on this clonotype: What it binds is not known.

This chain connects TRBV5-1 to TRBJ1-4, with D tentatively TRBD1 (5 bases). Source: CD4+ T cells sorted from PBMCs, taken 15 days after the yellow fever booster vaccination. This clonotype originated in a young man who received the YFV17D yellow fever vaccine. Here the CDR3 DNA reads TGCGCCAGCAGCTGGGACCCAAATGAAAAACTGTTTTTT. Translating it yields CASSWDPNEKLFF.